Shown below are 27 T cell receptor beta chains from a single sample sequenced in a study of blood T cells in healthy people across ages (dated by TCRdb to 2013 to 2016). Library generation was performed with 5' RACE. Sequencing used an Illumina HiSeq 2500. The second PCR ran for about 6 to 12 cycles and used a J-beta primer mix along with a sample-barcoded 5' primer. The public reads were reanalyzed by TCRdb: fastp trimming at Q25, MiXCR alignment, in-frame beta chains only. One record per CDR3 amino acid sequence lists the most common genes and DNA. For this sample there are about 670,000 distinct CDR3 sequences; 40% to 45% appear just once. Together, the top ten hold about 30% of the sample. The sequencing sample was made of blood. The receptors come from a man older than 75 in good health.

This clonotype turned up a few times. The genes are TRBV7-9 and TRBJ2-3, with 9 bases that match TRBD2. The germline V gene has CDR1 SEHNR and CDR2 FQNEAQ (reference sequence). J lost 4 bases, V lost 4 bases, and 12 bases had no gene match. The CDR3 is 17 residues long. DNA of the CDR3: TGTGCCAGCAGCTCCATCCTGGGAGCGGGAGGTGCAGATACGCAGTATTTT. It is translated as CASSSILGAGGADTQYF.

V and J are TRBV6-1 and TRBJ2-1; 11 bases fit TRBD1. J gave up 5 bases and V 6 bases, and 6 bases lay outside the gene matches. The length of the CDR3 is 15 residues. Germline V gives CDR1 MNHNS, CDR2 SASEGT. CDR3 bases: TGTGCCAGCAGGGCCGGGACAGGGGGGAACAATGAGCAGTTCTTC. Translated, it gives CASRAGTGGNNEQFF.

This clonotype was found a few times. The rearrangement joins TRBV7-6 to TRBJ1-1; 11 positions match TRBD1. CDR3 length: 15 amino acids. V lost 5 bases, J lost 3 bases, and 5 bases stayed unmatched. Germline CDR1 SGHVS, CDR2 FNYEAQ. CDR3 amino acids: CASSPRTGGHTEAFF. CDR3 nucleotides: TGTGCCAGCAGCCCCCGGACAGGGGGCCACACTGAAGCTTTCTTT. Combining the CDR3 with reference TRBV7-6 and TRBJ1-1 gives the whole variable domain GAGVSQSPRYKVTKRGQDVALRCDPISGHVSLYWYRQALGQGPEFLTYFNYEAQQDKSGLPNDRFSAERPEGSISTLTIQRTEQRDSAMYRCASSPRTGGHTEAFFGQGTRLTVV.

This clonotype has a single count. J is TRBJ2-1 and V is TRBV20-1, with a tentative D call TRBD2 (7 bases). The better agreement between TRBJ2-7 and the DNA end casts doubt on the J call. Germline CDR1 reads DFQATT; CDR2 reads SNEGSKA (reference sequence). The CDR3 is made up of 14 amino acids. CDR3 sequence: CSASRGAAYNEQYF. The CDR3 bases are TGCAGTGCTAGTCGGGGGGCCGCCTACAATGAGCAGTACTTC.

This clonotype came up a few times. This chain connects TRBV13 to TRBJ2-1; D uncertain. This CDR3 has 12 amino acids. Trimming pared 4 bases from V and 5 bases from J, leaving 6 bases between. Germline assignment: CDR1 PRHDT and CDR2 FYEKMQ (reference sequence). CDR3 bases: TGTGCCAGCAGCTCCTTAGACAATGAGCAGTTCTTC. Its protein product is CASSSLDNEQFF.

Many counts were recorded for this clonotype. The J gene is TRBJ1-1, the V gene TRBV7-3; D uncertain. This CDR3 spans 14 amino acids. V was cut by 5 bases and J by 1 base, with 11 bases left in between. CDR1 and CDR2 from the germline V gene are SGHTA and FQGTGA. The CDR3 nucleotides are TGTGCCAGCAGCGTATCCCCAGGGAACACTGAAGCTTTCTTT. This translates into CASSVSPGNTEAFF.

The chain recombines TRBV10-2 with TRBJ2-2, with D maybe TRBD1 (6 bases). Germline-derived CDR1 and CDR2 are WSHSY and SAAADI. Trimming cost V 2 bases and J 5 bases, with 12 bases left between them. There are 15 residues in the CDR3. CDR3 sequence reads: CASSEGGLGTGELFF. The DNA of the CDR3 is TGCGCCAGCAGTGAGGGGGGCCTGGGTACCGGGGAGCTGTTTTTT.

This chain connects TRBV4-3 to TRBJ2-1, with 10 bases aligning to TRBD2. The germline CDR1 and CDR2 sequences are LGHNA and YSLEER. The junction had 11 bases not matched to a gene; V was cut back by 1 base and J by 11 bases. CDR3 length equals 16 residues. The CDR3 sequence is CASSQGRRLAGAQQFF. CDR3 nucleotide sequence: TGCGCCAGCAGCCAAGGGAGGAGACTAGCGGGTGCTCAGCAGTTCTTC.

The CDR3 DNA is TGTGCCAGCAAAGACACCACAGGAATTGCGTTCTTC. Its protein is CASKDTTGIAFF. The V and J genes are TRBV3-1 and TRBJ2-1; maybe TRBD1 (5 bases). This CDR3 contains 12 residues. The ends were cut back, 7 bases at V and 15 bases at J, with 19 bases in the middle. Germline V gene data show CDR1 as LGHDT and CDR2 as YNNKEL (reference sequence).

There are a few counts of this clonotype. The V and J genes are TRBV7-9 and TRBJ2-1; D may be TRBD1 (6 bases). The CDR3 runs 14 residues. In germline, CDR1 is SEHNR, CDR2 FQNEAQ (reference sequence). Trimming took off 6 bases at V and 5 bases at J, with 14 bases between the two ends. The chain's CDR3 is CASRNNAGDNEQFF. The CDR3 DNA reads TGTGCCAGCAGGAACAATGCAGGGGACAATGAGCAGTTCTTC.

The V call is TRBV6-5, the J call TRBJ2-7; D is possibly TRBD2 (7 bases). Germline lookup yields CDR1 MNHEY and CDR2 SVGAGI. The CDR3 is made up of 17 amino acids. V was cut by 2 bases and J by 1 base, with 18 bases left in between. The CDR3 DNA is TGTGCCAGCAGTTACAAGGGGGGGGCTCCCTCGTCCTACGAGCAGTACTTC. Translating gives CASSYKGGAPSSYEQYF.

In this sample, this clonotype turned up a few times. This rearrangement joins TRBV7-9 to TRBJ2-5, with a tentative D call TRBD1 (6 bases). This CDR3 contains 14 residues. From germline, CDR1 is SEHNR and CDR2 FQNEAQ (reference sequence). V lost 3 bases and J lost 3, with 11 bases in between. The CDR3 nucleotides are TGTGCCAGCAGCTTTACGGACAGCAAAGAGACCCAGTACTTC. Translation gives CASSFTDSKETQYF.

This chain uses TRBV24-1 with TRBJ2-7; D might be TRBD2 (5 bases). The end of the DNA fits TRBJ2-5 better, so the J call may be wrong. The germline V gene encodes CDR1 KGHDR and CDR2 SFDVKD. The CDR3 consists of 15 residues. The CDR3 nucleotides are TGTGCCACCAGTGAGGCGAATAGCGACAAGGAGACCCAGTACTTC. Protein: CATSEANSDKETQYF.

This chain connects TRBV20-1 to TRBJ2-1, with D uncertain. Trimming shortened V by 5 bases and J by 2 bases, and 13 bases separated the two germline ends. Germline CDR1 reads DFQATT; CDR2 reads SNEGSKA (reference sequence). The CDR3 has 14 residues. The CDR3 is CSAGLQQAYNEQFF. CDR3 sequence (DNA): TGCAGTGCTGGCCTGCAGCAGGCCTACAATGAGCAGTTCTTC.

This chain connects TRBV6-1 to TRBJ1-6, with 8 bases aligning to TRBD1. The V gene's germline CDR1 is MNHNS and CDR2 SASEGT. The CDR3 loop spans 16 amino acids. V dropped 3 bases and J dropped 7; count of bases not matched to a gene: 8. The CDR3 bases are TGTGCCAGCAGTGAGTTGTCATGGACAGGGAATTCACCCCTCCACTTT. Translating it yields CASSELSWTGNSPLHF.

This chain links TRBV12-3 or TRBV12-4 with TRBJ2-4, with D unclear. The CDR3 runs to 17 residues. The V and J ends lost 5 bases and 0 bases respectively, with 17 bases between them. CDR3 DNA sequence: TGTGCCAGCAGTCCCCCGATGAGACGCCTAGCCAAAAACATTCAGTACTTC. Amino acid sequence: CASSPPMRRLAKNIQYF.

The chain recombines TRBV25-1 with TRBJ1-1; D not resolved. The length of the CDR3 is 13 residues. Germline CDR1 MGHDK, CDR2 SYGVNS. V gave up 4 bases and J gave up 1 base, with 7 bases separating them. The CDR3 reads CASSVLENTEAFF. The CDR3 DNA sequence: TGTGCCAGCAGTGTATTAGAGAACACTGAAGCTTTCTTT.

The V and J genes are TRBV18 and TRBJ2-5; no reliable D call. The germline CDR1 and CDR2 sequences are KGHSH and LQKENI. V shed 3 bases and J shed 5 bases, with 7 bases lying between them. This CDR3 is built from 12 residues. The CDR3 loop is CASSPNRETQYF. For the CDR3, the DNA is TGTGCCAGCTCACCTAATCGCGAGACCCAGTACTTC.

This clonotype showed up just a few times. This chain joins TRBV29-1 and TRBJ2-3; 11 nucleotides match TRBD1. The CDR3 length is 13 residues. Per the germline V gene, CDR1 is SQVTM and CDR2 is ANQGSEA. V trimming: 6 bases; J trimming: 4 bases; junction bases outside the gene matches: 3. The CDR3: CSVEGQGADTQYF. The CDR3 DNA follows: TGCAGCGTCGAGGGACAGGGGGCAGATACGCAGTATTTT.

This clonotype was recorded a few times. The chain is built from TRBV6-2 or TRBV6-3 and TRBJ2-5; D unclear. Germline CDR1 and CDR2: MNHEY and SVGEGT. Trimming removed 3 bases at V and 2 bases at J, with 10 bases between. This CDR3 has 14 amino acids. The CDR3 nucleotides are TGTGCCAGCAGTTATTACGGTGATCAAGAGACCCAGTACTTC. Its translation is CASSYYGDQETQYF.

The CDR3 DNA follows: TGTGCCAGCAGCTTGGAGCCAGGATTTACAGATACGCAGTATTTT. Amino acid sequence: CASSLEPGFTDTQYF. This chain joins TRBV5-6 and TRBJ2-3, with no clear D. The germline V gene encodes CDR1 SGHDT and CDR2 YYEEEE. V lost 0 bases, J lost 3 bases, and 11 bases lay in between. The CDR3 contains 15 residues.

The CDR3 DNA follows: TGCGCCAGCCGAAGACAGCCATTTGGAAACACCATATATTTT. It is translated as CASRRQPFGNTIYF. The rearrangement joins TRBV23-1 to TRBJ1-3, with D tentatively TRBD1 (5 bases). TRBV23-1 is classed as an ORF, of uncertain function. The CDR3 runs to 14 residues. The V and J ends lost 8 bases and 3 bases respectively, with 14 bases between them.

This clonotype has at least ten counts. The chain is built from TRBV9 and TRBJ2-3; D uncertain. The CDR3 contains 14 residues. In germline, CDR1 is SGDLS, CDR2 YYNGEE. V lost 2 bases, J lost 9 bases, and 16 bases lay in between. The CDR3 nucleotides are TGTGCCAGCAGCGTTGTAGGAGATGTGGGAACGCAGTATTTT. This codes for CASSVVGDVGTQYF.

Note on this clonotype: One end of the junction fails to match germline, which may point to a read error. The chain recombines TRBV7-8 with TRBJ2-2, with TRBD2 matching 13 bases. The CDR3 is 19 amino acids. Germline CDR1 SGHVS, CDR2 FQNEAQ. CDR3 bases: TGTGCCGGCAGCCCAGCCAACGGACTAGCGGGAGAGAGCACCGGGGAGCTGTTTTTT. This codes for CAGSPANGLAGESTGELFF. Complete variable domain (other parts from reference TRBV7-8 and TRBJ2-2): GAGVSQSPRYKVAKRGQDVALRCDPISGHVSLFWYQQALGQGPEFLTYFQNEAQLDKSGLPSDRFFAERPEGSVSTLKIQRTQQEDSAVYLCAGSPANGLAGESTGELFFGEGSRLTVL.

This sequence joins TRBV14 and TRBJ2-1, with TRBD2 identical over 8 bases. This CDR3 contains 16 residues. Trimming at V came to 4 bases and at J to 8 bases, leaving 13 bases not matched to a gene. The germline V gene has CDR1 SGHDN and CDR2 FVKESK. This CDR3 reads CASSRGLAQFRDEQFF. The CDR3 DNA is TGTGCCAGCAGCCGTGGACTAGCCCAATTCCGAGATGAGCAGTTCTTC.

This clonotype was seen ten or more times. The V call is TRBV4-2, the J call TRBJ2-1; D not resolved. Near its end, the DNA agrees better with TRBJ2-7, so the J call may be wrong. Looked up from germline, CDR1 is LGHNA and CDR2 is YNFKEQ. The CDR3 is 16 residues long. DNA of the CDR3: TGTGCCAGCAGCCAAGATCCATCGAGCTCCTACAATGAGCAGTACTTC. Translating gives CASSQDPSSSYNEQYF.

There are a few counts of this clonotype. The genes are TRBV9 and TRBJ2-1, with TRBD2 identical over 9 bases. J gave up 9 bases and V 0 bases, and 7 bases lay outside the gene matches. The CDR3 length is 15 residues. CDR1 SGDLS and CDR2 YYNGEE come from the germline V gene. The CDR3 loop is CASSVVPSGTVEQFF. In DNA, the CDR3 is TGTGCCAGCAGCGTAGTGCCTAGCGGGACAGTTGAGCAGTTCTTC.